This passage covers 30 T cell receptor beta chains from one sample sequenced in a study of T cell clonality in common variable immunodeficiency. The assay was immunoSEQ multiplex PCR, and TCRdb's table has in-frame clones only and misses some. The profile covers some 53,000 clones, none occurring a single time. The sequenced sample was peripheral blood mononuclear cells. Source of these receptors: a person aged 18 to 70 in good health.

This clone was seen repeatedly, ten times or more. The read gets to within 3 residues of the CDR3 end, and the germline J gene fills in the rest. The chain joins TRBV2 to TRBJ1-1; TRBD1 is a possible D gene (5 bases). Germline assignment: CDR1 SNHLY and CDR2 FYNNEI. The CDR3 extends over 12 amino acids. The sequenced part of the CDR3 DNA is TGTGCCAGCAGTGACAGGGTAATCGAA. It is translated as CASSDRVIE. Given in full, the CDR3 is CASSDRVIEAFF.

This clone was seen more than once but under ten times. Coverage ceases 3 residues before the CDR3 finishes, and the germline J gene fills in the end. The chain employs TRBV11-2 and TRBJ2-5; D is ambiguous. The length of the CDR3 is 13 residues. V lost 5 bases and J 0 bases, leaving 7 bases between the germline ends. CDR1 SGHAT and CDR2 FQNNGV come from the germline V gene. This chain's CDR3 is CASSIGHQETQYF. CDR3 bases read: TGTGCCAGCAGCATTGGCCACCAAGAGACC.

Remarks on this clone: The read terminates 3 residues before the CDR3 end, so the remaining end is supplied by the germline J gene. This sequence joins TRBV4-2 and TRBJ2-7; D unresolved. Germline V CDR1 and CDR2: LGHNA, YNFKEQ. The CDR3 is 15 amino acids. V lost 0 bases to trimming and J lost 1 base, with 10 bases between them. The CDR3 here is CASSQDVGRSYEQYF. Partial CDR3 DNA: TGTGCCAGCAGCCAAGATGTCGGCAGGTCCTACGAG.

This clone was counted at least ten times. The read terminates 3 residues ahead of where the CDR3 ends, so the germline J gene completes it. This chain joins TRBV10-3 and TRBJ2-7; possibly TRBD1 for D (6 bases). This CDR3 has 15 residues. V was cut by 3 bases and J by 6 bases, with 18 bases left in between. Germline V CDR1 and CDR2: ENHRY, SYGVKD. The CDR3 bases that were read are TGTGCCATCAGTGACAGGGGTCCCACCTTAGGCGAG. Translating gives CAISDRGPTLGE. The entire CDR3 protein reads CAISDRGPTLGEQYF.

This clone was seen ten or more times. The read terminates 3 residues ahead of where the CDR3 ends, so the germline J gene completes it. The chain couples TRBV14 to TRBJ2-2; no clear D. The CDR3 has 13 residues. Germline CDR1 and CDR2: SGHDN and FVKESK. The V end was cut by 2 bases, the J end by 6 bases, with 7 bases between. The sequenced CDR3 bases are TGTGCCAGCAGCCAACACTATTCCGGGGAG. It specifies CASSQHYSGE. In full, the CDR3 reads CASSQHYSGELFF.

This clone was counted many times. The read is 3 residues too short to cover the CDR3 end, so that end is filled in from the germline J gene. This rearrangement joins TRBV29-1 to TRBJ1-1, with D hard to call. The germline gives CDR1 SQVTM, CDR2 ANQGSEA. This CDR3 is built from 10 residues. The V end lost 3 bases, the J end lost 5 bases, and 4 bases lay between the germline ends. Here the CDR3 reads CSVDMTEAFF. The DNA read from the CDR3 is TGCAGCGTTGATATGACTGAA.

In this sample, this clone turned up many times. The read halts 3 residues ahead of the CDR3 end, with the missing end drawn from the germline J gene. This chain links TRBV4-2 with TRBJ2-3; 10 bases line up with TRBD2. After removal of 2 bases from V and 1 base from J, the junction contained 6 bases not matched to a gene. This CDR3 is built from 17 residues. Per the germline V gene, CDR1 is LGHNA and CDR2 is YNFKEQ. The DNA read from the CDR3 is TGTGCCAGCAGCCAACCCCAGAGCGGGAGGGGCACAGATACG. Translating gives CASSQPQSGRGTDT. The full CDR3 reads CASSQPQSGRGTDTQYF.

This clone was counted many times. The read terminates 3 residues ahead of where the CDR3 ends, so the germline J gene completes it. V usage is TRBV12-3 or TRBV12-4 and J usage is TRBJ1-1, with a weak D call TRBD1 (6 bases). V was shortened by 5 bases and J by 0 bases, with 13 bases between the two germline ends. CDR3 length: 15 amino acids. The CDR3 protein is CASSNDRKLNTEAFF. The sequenced part of the CDR3 DNA is TGTGCCAGCAGTAACGACAGGAAGCTGAACACTGAA.

This clone was counted at least ten times. The read is 3 residues too short to cover the CDR3 end, so that end is filled in from the germline J gene. This chain joins TRBV7-8 and TRBJ1-1; possible D gene TRBD1, 6 bases. The CDR3 extends over 15 amino acids. V was cut by 5 bases and J by 1 base, with 14 bases left in between. The germline V gene encodes CDR1 SGHVS and CDR2 FQNEAQ. The CDR3 here is CASSKHPTGNTEAFF. The part of the CDR3 DNA that was read is TGTGCCAGCAGCAAACACCCGACAGGGAACACTGAA.

This clone showed up many times. Germline is not matched at one junction end, which may reflect a read error. The read terminates 3 residues before the CDR3 end, so the remaining end is supplied by the germline J gene. J is TRBJ2-5 and V is TRBV4-2; D not resolved. The CDR3 is made up of 15 amino acids. Germline V CDR1 and CDR2: LGHNA, YNFKEQ. The CDR3 loop reads CASSQVIAEQETQYF. Incomplete CDR3 DNA: TGCGCCAGCAGCCAAGTGATCGCGGAGCAAGAGACC.

This clone has ten or more counts. Read sequence stops 3 residues before the CDR3 end, and the germline J gene provides the missing end. J is TRBJ2-2 and V is TRBV19; 7 bases fit TRBD2. The junction had 14 bases not matched to a gene; V was cut back by 7 bases and J by 6 bases. CDR1 and CDR2 from the germline V gene are LNHDA and SQIVND (reference sequence). The CDR3 covers 16 residues. CDR3 DNA, as far as it was read: TGTGCCAGTAAGAACGGCGCGGGAGTCCAAGCCGGGGAG. This encodes CASKNGAGVQAGE. The full CDR3 is CASKNGAGVQAGELFF.

This clone has at least ten counts. The read is 3 residues too short to cover the CDR3 end, so that end is filled in from the germline J gene. V and J are TRBV7-2 and TRBJ1-3, with D unclear. The V end lost 10 bases, the J end lost 4 bases, and 5 bases lay between the germline ends. Germline V gives CDR1 SGHTA, CDR2 FQGNSA. The length of the CDR3 is 10 residues. CDR3 loop: CAKTGNTIYF. The sequenced part of the CDR3 DNA is TGTGCCAAGACAGGAAACACC.

This clone appeared many times. The sequence runs out 3 residues before the end of the CDR3; the remainder is reconstructed from the germline J gene. This rearrangement joins TRBV20-1 to TRBJ1-1, with TRBD1 matching 10 bases. Germline V gene lookup returns CDR1 DFQATT and CDR2 SNEGSKA (reference sequence). Trimming removed 5 bases from V and 3 bases from J; junction bases left unmatched: 3. CDR3 length: 13 residues. CDR3 sequence: CSAPGTGDTEAFF. The part of the CDR3 DNA that was read is TGCAGTGCTCCCGGGACAGGGGACACTGAA.

Only a few counts were recorded for this clone. The read halts 3 residues ahead of the CDR3 end, with the missing end drawn from the germline J gene. The chain has TRBV30 and TRBJ2-4; TRBD1 is a possible D gene (5 bases). CDR1 and CDR2 (germline): GTSNPN, SVGIG (reference sequence). The CDR3 consists of 11 residues. The CDR3 protein is CAWSRGHRQYF. The DNA read from the CDR3 is TGTGCCTGGAGTCGAGGACACCGT.

This clone came up many times. The read finishes 3 residues shy of the CDR3 end, and the germline J gene is used to complete it. The V gene is TRBV7-2, the J gene TRBJ2-7; D perhaps matches TRBD2 (6 bases). The V end lost 1 base, the J end lost 0 bases, and 7 bases lay between the germline ends. From germline, CDR1 is SGHTA and CDR2 FQGNSA. CDR3 size: 14 residues. The CDR3 here is CASSLGGNSYEQYF. Partial CDR3 DNA: TGTGCCAGCAGCTTAGGCGGGAACTCCTACGAG.

The sample holds many counts of this clone. The CDR3 end lies 3 residues beyond the end of the read and is filled in from the germline J gene. V usage is TRBV19 and J usage is TRBJ1-5, with a weak D call TRBD1 (6 bases). Deletions cut 3 bases from V and 0 bases from J, with 15 bases between. CDR3 length: 17 residues. Germline V gives CDR1 LNHDA, CDR2 SQIVND (reference sequence). The sequenced CDR3 bases are TGTGCCAGTAGTATCAGCAGGGGTGGTATTAGCAATCAGCCC. As protein: CASSISRGGISNQP. The full CDR3 reads CASSISRGGISNQPQHF. Looking up the rest from reference TRBV19 and TRBJ1-5 gives the full variable domain: DGGITQSPKYLFRKEGQNVTLSCEQNLNHDAMYWYRQDPGQGLRLIYYSQIVNDFQKGDIAEGYSVSREKKESFPLTVTSAQKNPTAFYLCASSISRGGISNQPQHFGDGTRLSIL.

The table lists this clone with many counts. The missing CDR3 end, 3 residues past where the read stops, is filled in from the germline J gene. The chain is built from TRBV20-1 and TRBJ2-7; TRBD1 matches at 10 bases. The CDR3 sequence is 14 residues long. The J segment lost 1 base and the V segment lost 3 bases, leaving 3 bases of the junction unmatched. Looked up from germline, CDR1 is DFQATT and CDR2 is SNEGSKA (reference sequence). Partial CDR3 DNA: TGCAGTGCTAGGACAGGGGGCGCTTCCTACGAG. It encodes CSARTGGASYE. The entire CDR3 protein is CSARTGGASYEQYF.

This clone was detected only a few times. The missing CDR3 end, 3 residues past where the read stops, is filled in from the germline J gene. This chain links TRBV5-1 with TRBJ2-1, with 10 bases matching TRBD1. From germline, CDR1 is SGHRS and CDR2 YFSETQ. The CDR3 runs to 15 residues. V was pared by 6 bases and J by 4 bases, with 7 bases of the junction left unmatched. The covered CDR3 bases are TGCGCCAGCACCCACTGGGACAGGGGTTACAATGAG. It translates to CASTHWDRGYNE. The full CDR3 reads CASTHWDRGYNEQFF.

This clone was seen repeatedly, ten times or more. The read falls 3 residues short of the CDR3 end, and the missing part is taken from the germline J gene. The chain recombines TRBV18 with TRBJ2-7; 9 nucleotides line up with TRBD1. The CDR3 contains 15 residues. The germline gives CDR1 KGHSH, CDR2 LQKENI. The trim removed 6 bases at V and 6 bases at J, leaving 12 bases unmatched. CDR3 amino acids: CASSLLGQGEREQYF. The covered CDR3 bases are TGTGCCAGCTCCCTCCTGGGACAGGGAGAACGCGAG.

This clone was recorded many times. The read falls 3 residues short of the CDR3 end, and the missing part is taken from the germline J gene. The V and J genes are TRBV20-1 and TRBJ1-1, with TRBD1 matching over 8 bases. This CDR3 comprises 14 residues. CDR1 and CDR2 from the germline V gene are DFQATT and SNEGSKA (reference sequence). The trim removed 3 bases at V and 5 bases at J, leaving 8 bases unmatched. The DNA read from the CDR3 is TGCAGTGCTAGGTCTCCGACAGGGGAGACTGAA. This gives the protein CSARSPTGETE. The CDR3, in full, reads CSARSPTGETEAFF.

This clone was detected ten times or more. The read comes to an end 3 residues before the CDR3 does, leaving the germline J gene to fill in the end. The J gene is TRBJ2-3, the V gene TRBV12-3 or TRBV12-4; 11 bases align to TRBD2. The CDR3 consists of 16 residues. V dropped 2 bases and J dropped 8; count of bases not matched to a gene: 9. This chain's CDR3 is CASSLFASGRSVTQYF. The sequenced part of the CDR3 DNA is TGTGCCAGCAGTTTATTCGCTAGCGGGAGGTCTGTTACG.

A remark on this clone: The observed sequence ends 3 residues before the CDR3 terminus, with the missing tail filled in from the germline J gene. V and J are TRBV7-6 and TRBJ1-2; possibly TRBD1 for D (6 bases). Per the germline V gene, CDR1 is SGHVS and CDR2 is FNYEAQ. This CDR3 has 15 amino acids. The DNA read from the CDR3 is TGTGCCAGCAGCCTAGGCGGGACAAGGTCCCGCGAC. Protein: CASSLGGTRSRD. The whole CDR3 reads CASSLGGTRSRDYTF.

This clone was seen ten or more times. The read comes to an end 3 residues before the CDR3 does, leaving the germline J gene to fill in the end. The rearrangement uses TRBV19 and TRBJ1-1; D possibly corresponds to TRBD1 (5 bases). Germline CDR1 and CDR2: LNHDA and SQIVND (reference sequence). The V end was cut by 3 bases, the J end by 6 bases, with 11 bases between. The CDR3 runs to 13 residues. This chain's CDR3 is CASSMGGEAEAFF. Partial CDR3 DNA: TGTGCCAGTAGTATGGGGGGGGAGGCTGAA.

This clone was found many times. The CDR3 extends 3 residues past the end of the read, so its final part is completed from the germline J gene. V is TRBV2 and J is TRBJ2-2; 9 positions match TRBD1. The germline CDR1 and CDR2 sequences are SNHLY and FYNNEI. V dropped 7 bases and J dropped 6; count of bases not matched to a gene: 18. CDR3 length equals 18 residues. CDR3 sequence: CASTENPLGQGLAGELFF. The DNA read from the CDR3 is TGTGCCAGCACCGAAAACCCCCTGGGACAGGGTTTAGCCGGGGAG.

This clone was picked up many times. Read data end 3 residues before the CDR3 end; the end is taken from the germline J gene. J is TRBJ2-1 and V is TRBV24-1; D assignment may be TRBD1 or TRBD2 (5 bases each). From germline, CDR1 is KGHDR and CDR2 SFDVKD. This CDR3 region has 15 residues. Trimming removed 3 bases at V and 0 bases at J, with 8 bases between. The sequenced CDR3 bases are TGTGCCACCAGTGATCCAGGGAGCTCCTACAATGAG. Translation gives CATSDPGSSYNE. The whole CDR3 reads CATSDPGSSYNEQFF.

There are many counts of this clone. The read stops 3 residues short of the end of the CDR3; the missing end is completed from the germline J gene. This chain connects TRBV7-9 to TRBJ2-6, with unresolved D. Germline values: CDR1 SEHNR, CDR2 FQNEAQ (reference sequence). V dropped 3 bases and J dropped 0 bases, with 3 bases sitting between them. The CDR3 runs 14 residues. Incomplete CDR3 DNA: TGTGCCAGCAGCTTTTACTCTGGGGCCAACGTC. Protein sequence: CASSFYSGANV. The full CDR3 is CASSFYSGANVLTF.

With respect to this clone: The read terminates 3 residues before the CDR3 end, so the remaining end is supplied by the germline J gene. This chain uses TRBV13 with TRBJ1-1; 7 nucleotides agree with TRBD1. The CDR3 contains 15 residues. V lost 4 bases and J lost 2; bases outside the gene matches: 7. Germline-derived CDR1 and CDR2 are PRHDT and FYEKMQ (reference sequence). CDR3 in amino acids: CASSSGQLPNTEAFF. The sequenced CDR3 bases are TGTGCCAGCAGCTCGGGACAGCTACCTAACACTGAA. Combining the CDR3 with reference TRBV13 and TRBJ1-1 gives the whole variable domain AAGVIQSPRHLIKEKRETATLKCYPIPRHDTVYWYQQGPGQDPQFLISFYEKMQSDKGSIPDRFSAQQFSDYHSELNMSSLELGDSALYFCASSSGQLPNTEAFFGQGTRLTVV.

This clone has a handful of counts. The read comes to an end 3 residues before the CDR3 does, leaving the germline J gene to fill in the end. This chain links TRBV19 with TRBJ1-5; 9 positions match TRBD1. Per germline, CDR1 LNHDA and CDR2 SQIVND (reference sequence). The trim removed 3 bases at V and 9 bases at J, leaving 12 bases unmatched. The CDR3 spans 16 residues. CDR3 sequence: CASSMGARTGATPQHF. The DNA read from the CDR3 is TGTGCCAGTAGTATGGGGGCCCGGACAGGGGCGACGCCC.

In the case of this clone: Read data end 3 residues before the CDR3 end; the end is taken from the germline J gene. This chain joins TRBV7-6 and TRBJ2-1; TRBD1 matches 7 bases. The germline CDR1 and CDR2 sequences are SGHVS and FNYEAQ. V lost 2 bases to trimming and J lost 4 bases; unmatched junction nucleotides: 5. This CDR3 comprises 15 residues. CDR3 DNA, as far as it was read: TGTGCCAGCAGCTTAACGGGACAGTCTTACAATGAG. Translating it yields CASSLTGQSYNE. The whole CDR3 protein reads CASSLTGQSYNEQFF.

This clone was detected ten times or more. The read ends 3 residues before the CDR3 terminus; that terminus is restored from the germline J gene. V gene TRBV20-1 combines with J gene TRBJ2-3, with 7 bases matching TRBD2. CDR1 is DFQATT, CDR2 SNEGSKA, per germline (reference sequence). The length of the CDR3 is 16 residues. CDR3 protein: CSARDWTRSVQETQYF. CDR3 DNA, as far as it was read: TGCAGTGCTAGAGATTGGACTAGATCAGTTCAAGAGACG.